Included here is one T cell receptor (beta chain) sequence, with context. Its antigen remains undetermined. No base quality information exists; no much larger clone differs at one position. The data derive from a study of T cell responses to AZD1222 COVID-19 vaccine (dated by TCRdb to the early 2020s). With regard to the full study: AZD1222 recipients whose second dose came at about 4 weeks and those whose second dose came at about 12 weeks were combined into one group, since spike-specific TCR depth and breadth did not differ between the two schedules. A total of 230 to 250 trial participants underwent TCR sequencing, of whom 207 had received two doses of AZD1222 and around 26 had received two doses of the MenACWY control vaccine. Trial participants were enrolled by age into 18-55, 56-69 and 70-plus year subgroups, with approximately 150, 28 and 58 TCR-sequenced participants respectively.

Per the publication, the time point label means: baseline before first vaccination. Samples from vaccinated people were obtained from the UK trials COV001 and COV002, which included a single-blind randomized controlled phase 2/3 trial of AZD1222 (ChAdOx1 nCoV-19) in healthy adults. For TCRbeta chain sequencing, PBMC samples from trial participants were taken at day 0 and at day 28 after the second dose. The CDR3 regions of human TCRbeta chains were subjected to immunosequencing. The original pipeline was this. TCRs in the repertoires were matched against a reference library of SARS-CoV-2-specific TCRs that had been generated with the MIRA antigen-specificity platform. Breadth meant the fraction of unique TCRs that were SARS-CoV-2-associated, whereas depth meant the fraction of total T cells that were SARS-CoV-2-associated. Using the MIRA data, every spike-specific TCR was mapped to the spike region that the TCR reacted to and assigned to either a CD4 or a CD8 class. Log10-transformed breadth and depth values were compared by one-way ANOVA with Sidak's multiple comparisons tests. The source is immuneACCESS, and TCRdb retained only in-frame sequences with V and J called. Part of the clones is not carried over; for the studies checked, unresolved V genes explain less than half of this, and the remainder is unexplained. The V and J calls and clone size come from that table; D and trimming were worked out from the DNA. For this sample there are just under 95,000 clones; about 88% appear just once. Roughly 14% of the sample lies in the top ten.

The full study reports these points: The 56-69-year group was small, and its depth increase did not reach significance, likely because of low power. Epitopes outside the regions mutated in the B.1.351 and B.1.1.7 variants were reportedly recognized by nearly half of the unique spike-specific TCRs. Spike-specific TCR breadth and depth rose significantly after two AZD1222 doses compared with day 0 and with MenACWY recipients. No day 14 peak-response samples were available, so repertoires were characterized only after the peak T cell response. Conclusions about previously exposed vaccinees are limited, since just a handful of AZD1222 recipients were seropositive for SARS-CoV-2 at baseline. Participants were mostly white British, with more females than males. The authors suggested clonal diversity may have been underestimated. CD4 TCRs associated with the vaccine covered the entire spike protein, and the dominant responses were in regions 160-218 and 743-854.

The germline V gene encodes CDR1 SGHTS and CDR2 YDEGEE. The CDR3 runs 15 amino acids, cysteine and phenylalanine included. The DNA shown is the 45-base CDR3, in frame from base 1. The germline V and J ends show losses of 5 bases and 7 bases respectively, and no gene match explains 13 bases of the junction. The chain uses TRBV5-8 and TRBJ2-7; TRBD1 matches 9 bases in the middle. This clonotype was obtained from an adult in good health. The material was peripheral blood, obtained on day 0 of AZD1222 vaccination. This receptor carries the CDR3 CASRPTGGSLWEQYF. The DNA is as follows: TGTGCCAGCAGGCCGACAGGGGGAAGCTTGTGGGAGCAGTACTTC.